The TCR beta chain under discussion was sequenced for a study of cytomegalovirus exposure and HLA in healthy donors. The CDR3 runs 15 residues. Germline CDR1 reads SGHNT; CDR2 reads YYREEE (reference sequence). Deletions cut 5 bases from V and 9 bases from J, with 23 bases between. Study observations and caveats: By a later analysis, the bulk of CMV-associated TCR beta chains appeared HLA-restricted.

Points on this clone: Antigen: not known.

In the PCR, 60 Vbeta and 13 Jbeta primers were used. Assay: immunoSEQ multiplex PCR; the TCRdb copy retains only in-frame clones and omits some. The table shows under 200,000 clones, with 60% to 85% occurring only once. Material for sequencing was PBMCs. The sequence was obtained from a young man in good health and CMV-seropositive. The chain couples TRBV5-4 to TRBJ2-5, with D perhaps TRBD1 (6 bases). The CDR3 region has the DNA TGTGCCAGCAGTAACCGCGACAGGCAAGAGAAGGCCCAGTACTTC. Translated, it gives CASSNRDRQEKAQYF.